This T cell receptor beta chain stems from a study of CD8 T cells in ankylosing spondylitis. This CDR3 region has 13 residues. Germline loops: CDR1 ENHRY, CDR2 SYGVKD. The V segment lost 4 bases and the J segment 6 bases; nucleotides outside the gene matches: 3. Study outcomes and limitations: The study identified a TCR beta motif of roughly eight highly homologous variants that appeared characteristic of ankylosing spondylitis blood.

This clonotype was observed many times. Its specificity is not known. The authors made TCR beta libraries by quantitative 5'-RACE with molecular barcodes. Each CDR3 protein gets one entry after TCRdb re-called the 5' RACE reads with MiXCR. The sample yields about 800,000 distinct CDR3 sequences, about 12% seen once. Sequencing used blood, either unsorted or a sorted T cell fraction (not recorded which). V gene TRBV10-3 combines with J gene TRBJ1-2, with 9 bases identical to TRBD1. This TCR came from a male donor with ankylosing spondylitis. CDR3 sequence: CAISADRGDGYTF. The CDR3 DNA follows: TGTGCCATCAGTGCCGACAGGGGGGATGGCTACACCTTC.